This T cell receptor beta chain was documented in a study of CD8+ T cells in alopecia areata. Comment on this clone: The antigen is undetermined.

Sequencing used cDNA as its template, made by extracting RNA and reverse transcribing it. The table came from immunoSEQ multiplex PCR; TCRdb's copy has only in-frame clones and leaves some out. The table shows about 200,000 clones, with approximately 38% occurring only once. Findings and caveats of the study: Mice gave a clearer picture of TCR sharing than patients did, possibly for HLA-related reasons. Elevated clonality characterized lesional scalp relative to normal scalp, particularly in alopecia totalis/universalis. A large proportion of expanded lesional clones were detected persisting in scalp and blood during tofacitinib.

Treatment defined: oral pan-JAK inhibitor, 5-10 mg twice daily. Separation by sorting yielded CD4+ and CD8+ T cells from PBMCs. Material: CD4+ T cells sorted from blood, obtained between weeks 30 and 35, from a patient treated with tofacitinib. This sequence was found in a human donor with alopecia areata.

CDR3 DNA sequence: TGTGCCTGGAGTGTTATGGGTGGGGTTGGAGAAAAACTGTTTTTT. Protein product: CAWSVMGGVGEKLFF. The chain has TRBV30 and TRBJ1-4; D call uncertain. V shed 0 bases and J shed 8 bases, with 16 bases lying between them. CDR3 length: 15 amino acids. Germline V gene lookup returns CDR1 GTSNPN and CDR2 SVGIG (reference sequence). Together with reference TRBV30 and TRBJ1-4, the CDR3 gives the full variable domain: SQTIHQWPATLVQPVGSPLSLECTVEGTSNPNLYWYRQAAGRGLQLLFYSVGIGQISSEVPQNLSASRPQDRQFILSSKKLLLSDSGFYLCAWSVMGGVGEKLFFGSGTQLSVL.